The T cell receptor (beta chain) under discussion was sequenced for a study of coeliac disease. Trimming stripped 4 bases from V and 5 bases from J, with 15 bases between. This CDR3 comprises 14 residues. Germline CDR1 and CDR2: SGHRS and YFSETQ. Clones were sequenced by immunoSEQ multiplex PCR, and TCRdb holds only the in-frame ones, with some missing. Seen here are roughly 6,500 clones, about 71% observed once, and the top ten hold under 7%. Source material: lamina propria lymphocytes from the gut. The source is a man aged 45-65 years with active celiac disease. The rearrangement links TRBV5-1 to TRBJ2-5; TRBD1 is a possible D gene (5 bases). CDR3 nucleotide sequence: TGCGCCAGCAGCACAGACAGTTTCGCCGAGACCCAGTACTTC. Protein: CASSTDSFAETQYF.